One sample yielded the 22 T cell receptor beta chains listed below, sequenced in a study of T cells in Graves' hyperthyroidism and ophthalmopathy. RNA transcripts yielded amplified TCR beta CDR3 regions. The TCR CDR3 was amplified in a first-round RT-PCR using the HTBI primer set. A single record per CDR3 protein comes from TCRdb applying MiXCR to the multiplex PCR reads. This sample yields roughly 700,000 distinct CDR3 sequences, of which about 18% are seen a single time; roughly a sixth belongs to the top ten. Sequencing was carried out using blood. These receptors were collected from a man aged 45-65 years with Graves' hyperthyroidism.

The CDR3 DNA reads TGTGCCAGCAGTTTATTTTACAGGGAACTCCAAGAGACCCAGTACTTC. Translation: CASSLFYRELQETQYF. The chain uses TRBV28 and TRBJ2-5, with D possibly TRBD1 on 6 matching bases. V lost 1 base to trimming and J lost 1 base, with 13 bases between them. Germline CDR1 MDHEN, CDR2 SYDVKM. The CDR3 totals 16 residues.

This clonotype was observed at least ten times. This chain uses TRBV5-1 with TRBJ2-7; weak D call: TRBD1 (6 bases). Germline lookup yields CDR1 SGHRS and CDR2 YFSETQ. Trimming pared 1 base from V and 2 bases from J, leaving 7 bases between. CDR3 length: 13 residues. CDR3: CASSLHRAYEQYF. DNA of the CDR3: TGCGCCAGCAGCTTGCACAGGGCCTACGAGCAGTACTTC.

The sample holds many counts of this clonotype. The genes are TRBV28 and TRBJ1-5; D remains unclear. V was trimmed by 2 bases and J by 6 bases, leaving 14 bases between them. The CDR3 covers 15 residues. Germline CDR1 reads MDHEN; CDR2 reads SYDVKM. CDR3 in DNA: TGTGCCAGCAGTTTAGGTCAGCCATTCCCTCAGCCCCAGCATTTT. Residues: CASSLGQPFPQPQHF. Drawing the rest from reference TRBV28 and TRBJ1-5, the complete variable domain is DVKVTQSSRYLVKRTGEKVFLECVQDMDHENMFWYRQDPGLGLRLIYFSYDVKMKEKGDIPEGYSVSREKKERFSLILESASTNQTSMYLCASSLGQPFPQPQHFGDGTRLSIL.

The chain recombines TRBV19 with TRBJ1-1; D gene unclear. The CDR3 consists of 14 residues. The V and J ends lost 6 bases and 2 bases respectively, with 13 bases between them. CDR1 and CDR2 (germline): LNHDA, SQIVND (reference sequence). CDR3 nucleotides: TGTGCCAGTAGCACCCCCTACTTCAACACTGAAGCTTTCTTT. It yields the protein CASSTPYFNTEAFF.

Ten or more counts support this clonotype. The genes are TRBV28 and TRBJ1-2; no firm D call. CDR1 is MDHEN, CDR2 SYDVKM, per germline. Trimming cost V 5 bases and J 6 bases, with 13 bases left between them. CDR3 length: 13 residues. The CDR3 DNA reads as TGTGCCAGCAGTCCCGCACGGGCTCATGGCTACACCTTC. Its translation is CASSPARAHGYTF.

This clonotype was recorded at least ten times. The chain employs TRBV27 and TRBJ2-7; TRBD2 matches 9 bases. Germline-derived CDR1 and CDR2 are MNHEY and SMNVEV (reference sequence). The length of the CDR3 is 15 residues. Unmatched junction bases numbered 2, after V lost 0 bases and J lost 2 bases. The DNA for the CDR3 is TGTGCCAGCAGTTTATCCGCGGGAGGGCCCTACGAGCAGTACTTC. This encodes CASSLSAGGPYEQYF.

There are a few counts of this clonotype. The chain carries TRBV28 and TRBJ1-2; 11 bases are a match to TRBD1. Germline loops: CDR1 MDHEN, CDR2 SYDVKM. V lost 8 bases and J lost 7; bases outside the gene matches: 12. The CDR3 sequence is 15 residues long. The CDR3, as DNA: TGTGCCAGCGTGTCCTCGGGACAGGGGGAAAGTGGCTACACCTTC. Its protein product is CASVSSGQGESGYTF.

This clonotype was counted ten times or more. The CDR3 loop is CASLGPWGTASTDTQYF. The CDR3 DNA is TGTGCCAGCCTCGGCCCGTGGGGGACGGCTAGCACAGATACGCAGTATTTT. V is TRBV6-1 and J is TRBJ2-3; tentatively, D is TRBD1 or TRBD2 (5 bases each). Germline V gives CDR1 MNHNS, CDR2 SASEGT. V was clipped by 8 bases and J by 0 bases, with 21 bases between them. There are 17 residues in the CDR3.

The chain recombines TRBV28 with TRBJ1-1, with 8 nucleotides matching TRBD1. The ends lost 7 bases at V and 1 base at J; junction bases unmatched: 2. CDR3 size: 13 residues. Germline-derived CDR1 and CDR2 are MDHEN and SYDVKM. CDR3: CASTGTGNTEAFF. The CDR3 bases are TGTGCCAGCACTGGGACAGGGAACACTGAAGCTTTCTTT.

The chain combines TRBV28 with TRBJ1-5; D gene uncertain. CDR3 length: 16 residues. Germline-derived CDR1 and CDR2 are MDHEN and SYDVKM. V was cut by 3 bases and J by 0 bases, with 12 bases left in between. The CDR3 here is CASSLPTRGSNQPQHF. CDR3 nucleotides: TGTGCCAGCAGTTTGCCCACCCGGGGTAGCAATCAGCCCCAGCATTTT.

This clonotype showed up many times. V is TRBV30 and J is TRBJ1-4; D may be TRBD1 (5 bases). This CDR3 has 14 residues. The germline CDR1 and CDR2 sequences are GTSNPN and SVGIG (reference sequence). The V gene lost 3 bases and the J gene lost 8 bases, with 16 bases spanning the gap. The chain's CDR3 is CAWSFGGFREKLFF. The CDR3 coding sequence is TGTGCCTGGAGCTTTGGGGGTTTCCGGGAAAAACTGTTTTTT.

This chain uses TRBV27 with TRBJ2-5; D not resolved. CDR3 size: 13 residues. Trimming took 3 bases from V and 1 from J, leaving 6 bases between them. Germline loops: CDR1 MNHEY, CDR2 SMNVEV (reference sequence). Here the CDR3 DNA reads TGTGCCAGCAGTTTTAACACCCAAGAGACCCAGTACTTC. Translating gives CASSFNTQETQYF.

This clonotype was seen ten or more times. At one end, the junction sequence differs from germline, possibly due to a read error. The V and J genes are TRBV7-7 and TRBJ2-3; no definite D call. The CDR3 consists of 15 residues. Germline V gene sequence: CDR1 SSHAT, CDR2 FNYEAQ (reference sequence). CDR3 sequence: CASSPLGGSTDTQYF. The DNA for the CDR3 is TGTGCTAGCAGCCCCTTGGGCGGCAGCACAGATACGCAGTATTTT.

In this sample, this clonotype turned up many times. The chain links TRBV24-1 to TRBJ2-5; 7 bases agree with TRBD1. Germline-derived CDR1 and CDR2 are KGHDR and SFDVKD. The CDR3 is made up of 16 amino acids. J lost 4 bases, V lost 3 bases, and 10 bases had no gene match. This CDR3 is CATSDPRTRDRETQYF. The CDR3 coding sequence is TGTGCCACCAGTGATCCCCGAACCCGGGACAGAGAGACCCAGTACTTC.

A word on this clonotype: Being one base from a much bigger clone, this may be a read error. The rearrangement links TRBV27 to TRBJ2-7; tentative D call: TRBD2 (5 bases). This CDR3 comprises 15 residues. CDR1 MNHEY and CDR2 SMNVEV come from the germline V gene (reference sequence). This CDR3 reads CAGSLLLGNPYEQYF. CDR3 DNA sequence: TGTGCCGGCAGCCTATTACTAGGGAATCCCTACGAGCAGTACTTC.

This clonotype showed up many times. The chain uses TRBV2 and TRBJ2-5, with 9 bases identical to TRBD1. Germline CDR1 SNHLY, CDR2 FYNNEI. The CDR3 runs to 15 residues. The V segment lost 5 bases and the J segment 4 bases; nucleotides outside the gene matches: 8. DNA for the CDR3: TGTGCCAGCAGTTCGGACAGGGGAAAGGGAGAGACCCAGTACTTC. It encodes CASSSDRGKGETQYF.

The V and J genes are TRBV30 and TRBJ2-1; 12 bases are a match to TRBD2. V was pared by 0 bases and J by 5 bases, with 2 bases of the junction left unmatched. This CDR3 is 15 amino acids long. Germline V CDR1 and CDR2: GTSNPN, SVGIG (reference sequence). CDR3 coding DNA: TGTGCCTGGAGTGTGTGGACTAGCGGGAACAATGAGCAGTTCTTC. It is translated as CAWSVWTSGNNEQFF.

This clonotype was found many times. This chain joins TRBV2 and TRBJ2-7, with 8 nucleotides matching TRBD1. The trim removed 3 bases at V and 9 bases at J, leaving 4 bases unmatched. The CDR3 contains 12 residues. CDR1 and CDR2 (germline): SNHLY, FYNNEI. CDR3 DNA sequence: TGTGCCAGCAGTGATTACCAGGGGGCGCAGTACTTC. It is translated as CASSDYQGAQYF.

This clonotype was observed a single time. A much bigger clone sits one base away, suggesting this may be a read error. The chain carries TRBV27 and TRBJ1-2; 9 bases align to TRBD1. CDR3 length: 13 amino acids. CDR1 and CDR2 (germline): MNHEY, SMNVEV (reference sequence). In DNA, the CDR3 is TGTACCAGCAGTTACAGGGGGCTGTATGGCTACACCTTC. This translates into CTSSYRGLYGYTF.

CDR3 region: CASTSQGGQETQYF. CDR3 nucleotide sequence: TGTGCCAGCACCTCACAGGGCGGCCAAGAGACCCAGTACTTC. This chain links TRBV2 with TRBJ2-5, with a tentative D call TRBD1 (6 bases). V was trimmed by 7 bases and J by 1 base, leaving 13 bases between them. The CDR3 contains 14 residues. The germline V gene has CDR1 SNHLY and CDR2 FYNNEI.

This clonotype was counted many times. J is TRBJ2-7 and V is TRBV3-1; D remains ambiguous. Trimming removed 1 base at V and 0 bases at J, with 7 bases between. The CDR3 is 14 amino acids. The germline gives CDR1 LGHDT, CDR2 YNNKEL (reference sequence). In nucleotides, the CDR3 is TGTGCCAGCAGCCAAGTAGGTAGCTCCTACGAGCAGTACTTC. Its protein is CASSQVGSSYEQYF.

This clonotype was counted ten times or more. The rearrangement uses TRBV20-1 and TRBJ2-7; D is perhaps TRBD1 or TRBD2 (5 bases each). Trimming removed 5 bases from V and 0 bases from J, with 17 bases in between. Germline V gene lookup returns CDR1 DFQATT and CDR2 SNEGSKA (reference sequence). The CDR3 covers 15 residues. In DNA, the CDR3 is TGCAGTGCTCGCCCGGGACGTACCAGCTCCTACGAGCAGTACTTC. Translated: CSARPGRTSSYEQYF.